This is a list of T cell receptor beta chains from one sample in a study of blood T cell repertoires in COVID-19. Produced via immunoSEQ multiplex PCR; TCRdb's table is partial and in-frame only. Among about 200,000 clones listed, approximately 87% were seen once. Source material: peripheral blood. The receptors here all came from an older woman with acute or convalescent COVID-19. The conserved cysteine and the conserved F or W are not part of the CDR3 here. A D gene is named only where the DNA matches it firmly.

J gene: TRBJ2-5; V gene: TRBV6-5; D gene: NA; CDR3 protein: ASSYSWVDGGETQY
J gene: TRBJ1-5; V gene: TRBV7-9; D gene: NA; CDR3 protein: AIQMNNQPQH
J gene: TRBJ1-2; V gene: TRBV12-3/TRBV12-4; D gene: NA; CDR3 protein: ASSFSYGYT
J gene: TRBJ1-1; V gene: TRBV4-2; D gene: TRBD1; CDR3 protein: ASSQALTGRTEAF
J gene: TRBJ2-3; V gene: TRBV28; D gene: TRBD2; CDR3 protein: ASSSPGGGTDTQY
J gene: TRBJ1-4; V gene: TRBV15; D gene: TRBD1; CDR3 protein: ATGRGTGVGKLF
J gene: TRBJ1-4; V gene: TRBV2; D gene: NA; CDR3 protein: ASSNTGVATNEKLF
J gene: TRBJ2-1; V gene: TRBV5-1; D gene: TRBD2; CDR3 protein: ASSSAGGPYNEQF
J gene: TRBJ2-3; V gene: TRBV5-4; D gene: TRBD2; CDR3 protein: ASSSRATSGSTDTQY
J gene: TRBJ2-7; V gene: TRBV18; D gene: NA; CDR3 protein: ASSLNSGLALNEQY
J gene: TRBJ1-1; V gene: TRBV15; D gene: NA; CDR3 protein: ATSRDRGENTEAF
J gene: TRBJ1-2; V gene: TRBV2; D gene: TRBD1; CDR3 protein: ASREIQGAGYGYT
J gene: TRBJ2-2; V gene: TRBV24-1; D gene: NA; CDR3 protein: ATRQGGTGELF
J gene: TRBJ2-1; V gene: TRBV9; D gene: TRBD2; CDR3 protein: ASSVLAGTHNEQF
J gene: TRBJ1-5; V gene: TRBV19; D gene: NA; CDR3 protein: ASSRVGGGYSNQPQH
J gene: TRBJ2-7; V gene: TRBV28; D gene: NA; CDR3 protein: ASRGGGAPSYEQY
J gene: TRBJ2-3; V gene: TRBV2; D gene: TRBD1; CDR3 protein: ASSAGTGRSTDTQY
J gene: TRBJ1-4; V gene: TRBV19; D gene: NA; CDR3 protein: ASSSRPPREKLF
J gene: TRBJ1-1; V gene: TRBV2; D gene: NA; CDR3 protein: ASSDRGIEAF
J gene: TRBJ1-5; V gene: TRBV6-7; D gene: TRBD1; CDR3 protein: ASSGGTGYSNQPQH
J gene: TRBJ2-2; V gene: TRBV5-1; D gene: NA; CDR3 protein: ASSPAGAGTGELF
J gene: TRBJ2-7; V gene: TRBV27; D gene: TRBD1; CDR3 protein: ASSFDRGHYEQY
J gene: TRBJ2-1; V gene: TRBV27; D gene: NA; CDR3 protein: ASSPRTVYNEQF
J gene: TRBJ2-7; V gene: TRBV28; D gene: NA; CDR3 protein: ASSFRGEQY
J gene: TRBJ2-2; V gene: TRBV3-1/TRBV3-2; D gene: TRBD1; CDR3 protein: ASSQERTGGSGELF
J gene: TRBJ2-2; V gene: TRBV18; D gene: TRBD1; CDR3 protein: ASSPSGTGKTGELF
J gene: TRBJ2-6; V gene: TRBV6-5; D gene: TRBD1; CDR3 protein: ASKTGAGANVLT
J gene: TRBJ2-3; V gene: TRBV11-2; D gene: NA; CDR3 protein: ASSPSTDTQY
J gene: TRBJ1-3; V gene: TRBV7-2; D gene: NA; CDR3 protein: ASSLGARNTIY
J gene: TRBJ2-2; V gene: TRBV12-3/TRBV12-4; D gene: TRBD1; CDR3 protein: ASSSQGYRELF
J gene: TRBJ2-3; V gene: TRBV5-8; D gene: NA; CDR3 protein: ASSLVGTQGQY
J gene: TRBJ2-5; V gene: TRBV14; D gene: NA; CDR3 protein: ASSQGSGSPVNRETQY
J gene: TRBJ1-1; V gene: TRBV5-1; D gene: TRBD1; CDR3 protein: ASGTGLDTEAF
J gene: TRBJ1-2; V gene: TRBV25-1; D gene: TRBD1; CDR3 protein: ASSAYPGTGDKDYGYT
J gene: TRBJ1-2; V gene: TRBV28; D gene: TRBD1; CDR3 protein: ASRSPGGSPIS
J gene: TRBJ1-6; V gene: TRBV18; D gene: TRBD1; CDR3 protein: ASSPRDRALTNSPLH
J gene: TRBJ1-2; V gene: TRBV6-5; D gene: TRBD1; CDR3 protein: ASSFRDRVRGYT
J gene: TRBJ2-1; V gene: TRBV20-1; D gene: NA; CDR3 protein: SAPTYNEQF
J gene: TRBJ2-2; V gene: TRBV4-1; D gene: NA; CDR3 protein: ASSPLLRTGELF
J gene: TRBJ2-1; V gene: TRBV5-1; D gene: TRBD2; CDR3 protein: ASSFGTSGSSYNEQF
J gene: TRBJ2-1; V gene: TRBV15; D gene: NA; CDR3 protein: ATSRDLLGASNEQF
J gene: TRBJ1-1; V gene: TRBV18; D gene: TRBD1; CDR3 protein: ASSYDRGNTEAF
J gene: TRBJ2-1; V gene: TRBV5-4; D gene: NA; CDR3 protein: ASSFDSSSYNEQF
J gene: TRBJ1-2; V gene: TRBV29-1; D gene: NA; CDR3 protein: SVGSQGLYGYT
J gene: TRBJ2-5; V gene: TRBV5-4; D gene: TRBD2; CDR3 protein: ASSLNSGAQETQY
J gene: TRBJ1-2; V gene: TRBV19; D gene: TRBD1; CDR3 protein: ASSILQQGDYGYT
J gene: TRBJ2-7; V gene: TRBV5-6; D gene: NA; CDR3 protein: ASSFGSSYEQY
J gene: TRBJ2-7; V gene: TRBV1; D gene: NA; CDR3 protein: TSSLRGVGYEQY
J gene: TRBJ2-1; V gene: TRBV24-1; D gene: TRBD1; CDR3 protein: ATSERPRGRSSYNEQF
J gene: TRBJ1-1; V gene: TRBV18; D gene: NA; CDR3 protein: ASSPIEQGRNTEAF
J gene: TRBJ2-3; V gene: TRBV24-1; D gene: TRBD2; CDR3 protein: ATSDWRGAGGADTQY
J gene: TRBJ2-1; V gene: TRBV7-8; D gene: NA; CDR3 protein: ASSSTGDSYNEQF
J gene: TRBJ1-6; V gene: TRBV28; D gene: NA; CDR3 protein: ASSLIRQSYNSPLH